A single sample is the source of the 7 T cell receptor beta chains below, sequenced in a study of neurological immune-mediated disorders. Via MiXCR, TCRdb re-called the 5' RACE reads, giving one row per CDR3 protein. The data show about 50,000 distinct CDR3 sequences, about a tenth seen once. Sequencing used PBMCs. The receptors shown here come from a woman between 40 and 55 years old with HTLV-1-associated myelopathy (HAM/TSP).

This clonotype was seen repeatedly, ten times or more. V and J are TRBV20-1 and TRBJ2-3, with 11 bases lining up with TRBD2. Germline trimming cut 3 bases from V and 0 bases from J; bases unmatched to any gene: 8. Per the germline V gene, CDR1 is DFQATT and CDR2 is SNEGSKA (reference sequence). CDR3 length: 17 amino acids. The CDR3 region is CSARGLAGGSSTDTQYF. The CDR3 DNA reads as TGCAGTGCTAGGGGTCTAGCGGGGGGAAGTAGCACAGATACGCAGTATTTT.

This clonotype has a count of ten or more. The rearrangement joins TRBV5-1 to TRBJ2-6; D is uncertain. V lost 2 bases to trimming and J lost 0 bases, with 9 bases between them. Germline assignment: CDR1 SGHRS and CDR2 YFSETQ. The CDR3 sequence is 16 residues long. This chain's CDR3 is CASSFDGYSGANVLTF. The CDR3 coding sequence is TGCGCCAGCAGCTTCGACGGATACTCTGGGGCCAACGTCCTGACTTTC.

The gene calls are TRBV19 and TRBJ1-2, with D unresolved. This CDR3 region has 14 residues. The V gene lost 3 bases and the J gene lost 3 bases, with 11 bases spanning the gap. The germline gives CDR1 LNHDA, CDR2 SQIVND (reference sequence). CDR3 nucleotides: TGTGCCAGTAGTATTGGCGAGGGCTACTATGGCTACACCTTC. Translation: CASSIGEGYYGYTF.

The rearrangement links TRBV19 to TRBJ2-3; D is possibly TRBD2 (5 bases). The CDR3 is 15 residues long. The V end lost 10 bases, the J end lost 0 bases, and 17 bases lay between the germline ends. Germline lookup yields CDR1 LNHDA and CDR2 SQIVND (reference sequence). CDR3 sequence (DNA): TGTGCCACTTCGGACTTTTTATCTAGCACAGATACGCAGTATTTT. Translated, it gives CATSDFLSSTDTQYF. Supplemented by reference TRBV19 and TRBJ2-3, the full variable domain reads DGGITQSPKYLFRKEGQNVTLSCEQNLNHDAMYWYRQDPGQGLRLIYYSQIVNDFQKGDIAEGYSVSREKKESFPLTVTSAQKNPTAFYLCATSDFLSSTDTQYFGPGTRLTVL.

In its sample, this clonotype was seen many times. The gene calls are TRBV20-1 and TRBJ1-1; 8 bases align to TRBD1. The CDR3 length is 14 residues. Trimming took 3 bases from V and 1 from J; bases not matched to a gene: 4. The V gene's germline CDR1 is DFQATT and CDR2 SNEGSKA (reference sequence). The chain's CDR3 is CSARGQGANTEAFF. The CDR3 DNA reads as TGCAGTGCTAGGGGCCAGGGGGCGAACACTGAAGCTTTCTTT.

There are a few counts of this clonotype. CDR3 nucleotide sequence: TGCGCCAGCAGTGAGTCAGTCGACAGTCGGGATGAGCAGTTCTTC. It specifies CASSESVDSRDEQFF. The J gene is TRBJ2-1, the V gene TRBV10-1, with D perhaps TRBD1 (5 bases). The V and J ends lost 0 bases and 8 bases respectively, with 14 bases between them. Germline CDR1 and CDR2: WNHNN and SYGVQD (reference sequence). The CDR3 length is 15 residues.

This clonotype was seen many times. The chain combines TRBV4-2 with TRBJ2-6; D is perhaps TRBD2 (6 bases). The V gene lost 3 bases and the J gene lost 4 bases, with 16 bases spanning the gap. CDR3 length: 17 residues. Germline assignment: CDR1 LGHNA and CDR2 YNFKEQ. The CDR3 DNA is TGTGCCAGCAGCCAGACCGCCGGAGGGGTAGGGGCCAACGTCCTGACTTTC. Amino acids: CASSQTAGGVGANVLTF.